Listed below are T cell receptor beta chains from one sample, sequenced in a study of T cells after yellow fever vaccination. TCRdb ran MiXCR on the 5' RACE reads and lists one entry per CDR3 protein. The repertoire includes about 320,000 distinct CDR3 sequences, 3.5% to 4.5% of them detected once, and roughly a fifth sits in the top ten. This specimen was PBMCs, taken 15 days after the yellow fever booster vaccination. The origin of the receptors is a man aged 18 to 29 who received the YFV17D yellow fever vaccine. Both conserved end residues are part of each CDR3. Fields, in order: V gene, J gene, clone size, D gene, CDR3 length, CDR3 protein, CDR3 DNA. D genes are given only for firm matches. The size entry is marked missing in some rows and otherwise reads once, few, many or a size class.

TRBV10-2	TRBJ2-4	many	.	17	CASSESNQQGWRNIQYF	TGCGCCAGCAGTGAGTCCAACCAACAGGGATGGAGGAACATTCAGTACTTC
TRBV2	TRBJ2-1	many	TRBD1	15	CASSDVGQGINEQFF	TGTGCCAGCAGTGATGTGGGACAGGGGATCAATGAGCAGTTCTTC
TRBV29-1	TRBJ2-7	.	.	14	CSALQSPRDYEQYF	TGCAGCGCCCTTCAATCGCCGAGGGACTACGAGCAGTACTTC
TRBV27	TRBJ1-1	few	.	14	CASSLFSRNTEAFF	TGTGCCAGCAGTTTATTTTCTCGAAACACTGAAGCTTTCTTT
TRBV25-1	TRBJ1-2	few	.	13	CASSEPPDMGYTF	TGTGCCAGCAGTGAACCACCAGATATGGGCTACACCTTC
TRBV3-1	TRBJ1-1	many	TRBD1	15	CASTHKGARNTEAFF	TGTGCCAGCACCCACAAGGGGGCGAGGAACACTGAAGCTTTCTTT
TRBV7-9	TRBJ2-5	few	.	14	CASRKTGPQETQYF	TGTGCCAGCAGAAAGACAGGACCCCAAGAGACCCAGTACTTC
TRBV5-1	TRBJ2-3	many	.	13	CASKRVSADTQYF	TGCGCCAGCAAAAGGGTGTCCGCAGATACGCAGTATTTT
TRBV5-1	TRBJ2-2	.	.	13	CASSAGGAGELFF	TGCGCCAGCAGCGCCGGGGGCGCCGGGGAGCTGTTTTTT
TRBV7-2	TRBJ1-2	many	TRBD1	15	CASSLNSNRGKGYTF	TGTGCCAGCAGCTTAAATTCCAACAGGGGTAAAGGCTACACCTTC
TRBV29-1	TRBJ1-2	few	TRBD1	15	CSVLKLTGTSYGYTF	TGCAGCGTTCTAAAGTTGACAGGGACTTCCTATGGCTACACCTTC
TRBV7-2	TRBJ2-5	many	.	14	CASSLSRQVETQYF	TGTGCCAGCAGCTTATCGCGACAGGTAGAGACCCAGTACTTC
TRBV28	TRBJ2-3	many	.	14	CASGATSNADTQYF	TGTGCCAGCGGAGCTACTTCCAATGCAGATACGCAGTATTTT
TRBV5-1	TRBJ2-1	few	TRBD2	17	CASSLADLGRAYNEQFF	TGCGCCAGCAGCTTGGCCGATTTGGGGAGGGCCTACAATGAGCAGTTCTTC
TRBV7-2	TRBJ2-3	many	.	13	CASSFGGTDTQYF	TGTGCCAGCAGCTTCGGTGGCACAGATACGCAGTATTTT
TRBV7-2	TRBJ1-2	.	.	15	CASSVRGSGVGGYTF	TGTGCCAGCAGCGTACGCGGAAGTGGTGTAGGAGGCTACACCTTC